The source of this TCR beta chain is a study of blood T cell repertoires in COVID-19 (dated by TCRdb to about 2020). Regarding the research as a whole: Samples from collaborators originated in the United States, Italy and Spain and spanned both the acute and convalescent phases of COVID-19. The material from the prospective study consisted of cDNA or gDNA derived from T cells, B-cell-depleted T cells, or PBMCs. Deeply sampled blood TCRbeta repertoires from subjects exposed to, actively infected with, or recovered from COVID-19 were included in the dataset. A freely available public database, intended as a resource for researchers studying the immune response to SARS-CoV-2, is where the repertoires were released. The samples were drawn from the first 160 participants of the ongoing ImmuneRACE study and from 950 to 1,500 subjects provided by 6 global collaborators. A de-identified subject ID, COVID-19 status, age in years and sex were almost always included in the sample metadata. Where HLA class I and class II types were available, the types were taken from metadata supplied by the sample provider, not from assay-based typing. Beyond this particular receptor, the publication reports: The quantity of clinical and demographic metadata differed by source and by participant and was supplied without curation.

TCRbeta CDR3 regions were amplified from genomic DNA by means of the immunoSEQ Assay, a bias-controlled multiplex PCR. Under the source paper's analysis protocol: The number of nucleated cells in each sample was estimated from the amplification of reference gene primers within the assay. To quantify the absolute abundance of each unique TCRbeta CDR3 rearrangement, sequence reads were collapsed and filtered. For each sample, productive Simpson clonality was calculated as the square root of Simpson's diversity index over productive rearrangements. TCRdb carries this immuneACCESS record with in-frame sequences only. Its versions omit some clonotypes, under half of them owing to an unresolved V gene in the studies checked, with the rest unexplained. For V, J and clone size, that table is used; D and trimming come from the DNA. This sample gives around 200,000 clones in total; 65% to 90% of them show up just once. The top ten clonotypes cover approximately 5% of the sample.

Collaborating institutions collected whole blood in K2EDTA tubes following their own protocols. For TCRbeta analysis, collaborators shipped samples as frozen whole blood, isolated PBMCs, or DNA extracted from either of those sample types. Inclusive of the bounding cysteine and phenylalanine, the CDR3 is 15 residues long. Only the CDR3 region is kept as DNA, spanning 45 bases read in frame from base 1. From a lookup of the germline V gene (reference sequence), CDR1 and CDR2 are LGHDT and YNNKEL. At the junction V is shortened by 1 base and J by 6 bases; bases outside the gene matches: 5. On this clone itself: No cognate antigen has been identified for it. No much larger clone is present one base from it, and per-base qualities are unavailable.

The material sequenced was peripheral blood. The chain was built from TRBV3-1 (or the pseudogene TRBV3-2) and TRBJ1-1; TRBD1 lines up with 10 middle nucleotides. This receptor was identified in a human donor in a cohort sampled during active COVID-19. The DNA sequence follows: TGTGCCAGCAGCCAAGGGGGGACAGGGGCTTCTGAAGCTTTCTTT. Its protein product is CASSQGGTGASEAFF.